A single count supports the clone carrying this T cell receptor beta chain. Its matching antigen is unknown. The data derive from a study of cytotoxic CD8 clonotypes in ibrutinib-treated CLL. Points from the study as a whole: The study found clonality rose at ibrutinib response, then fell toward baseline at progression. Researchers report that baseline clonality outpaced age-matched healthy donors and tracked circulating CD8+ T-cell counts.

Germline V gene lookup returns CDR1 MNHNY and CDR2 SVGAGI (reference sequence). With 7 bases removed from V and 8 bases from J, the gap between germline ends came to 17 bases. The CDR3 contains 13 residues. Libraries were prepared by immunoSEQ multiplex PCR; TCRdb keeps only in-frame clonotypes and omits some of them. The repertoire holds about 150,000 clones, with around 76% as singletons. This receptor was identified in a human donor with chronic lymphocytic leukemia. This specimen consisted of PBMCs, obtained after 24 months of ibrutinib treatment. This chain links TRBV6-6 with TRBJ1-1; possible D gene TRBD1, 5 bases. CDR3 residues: CASTWGYVLEAFF. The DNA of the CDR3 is TGTGCCAGCACCTGGGGGTATGTACTGGAAGCTTTCTTT.